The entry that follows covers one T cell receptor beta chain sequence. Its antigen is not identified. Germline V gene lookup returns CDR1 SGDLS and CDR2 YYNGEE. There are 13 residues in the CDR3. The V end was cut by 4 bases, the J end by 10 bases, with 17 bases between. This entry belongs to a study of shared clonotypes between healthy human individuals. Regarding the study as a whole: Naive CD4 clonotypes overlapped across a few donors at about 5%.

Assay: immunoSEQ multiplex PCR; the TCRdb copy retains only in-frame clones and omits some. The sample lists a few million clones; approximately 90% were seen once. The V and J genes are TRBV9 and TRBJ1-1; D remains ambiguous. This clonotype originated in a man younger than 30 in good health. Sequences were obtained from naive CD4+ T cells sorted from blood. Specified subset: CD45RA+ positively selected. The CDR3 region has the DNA TGTGCCAGCAGCACCACCGGGATCCGGGCAGCTTTCTTT. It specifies CASSTTGIRAAFF.